This is a list of T cell receptor beta chains from one sample in a study of T cell changes during pregnancy in multiple sclerosis. Data came from immunoSEQ multiplex PCR; TCRdb stores just in-frame clones and leaves some out. The data contain roughly 40,000 clones, roughly 94% of them seen just once; the ten biggest clones take up approximately 1.7%. Material: peripheral blood, obtained in the third trimester of pregnancy. The receptors come from a female donor with multiple sclerosis, enrolled in a pregnancy study. Each CDR3 is given with its conserved first and last residue. The order of the fields is V gene, D gene, J gene, clone size, CDR3 DNA, CDR3 protein. A D gene is named only where the DNA matches it firmly. Size values are once, few and many counts, or a class for expanded clones, and some rows have none.

TRBV27,NA,TRBJ2-1,NA,TGTGCCAGCAGCTTCAGCGAGGACAATGAGCAGTTCTTC,CASSFSEDNEQFF
TRBV10-1,TRBD2,TRBJ2-1,NA,TGCGCCAGCAGTGGATCGGGAGGAGCCCGTTTTATCTATGAGCAGTTCTTC,CASSGSGGARFIYEQFF
TRBV7-2,TRBD1,TRBJ1-4,once,TGTGCCAGCAGCTCACCAGGGGGCTTAAATGAAAAACTGTTTTTT,CASSSPGGLNEKLFF
TRBV7-2,TRBD1,TRBJ2-2,NA,TGTGCCAGCAGCTTAAGCGGACAGGGGGCCGGGGAGCTGTTTTTT,CASSLSGQGAGELFF
TRBV18,NA,TRBJ2-3,NA,TGTGCCAGCTCACCAGAGGAGCATACGCAGTATTTT,CASSPEEHTQYF
TRBV7-9,NA,TRBJ1-1,NA,TGTGCCAGCAGGCTGGACAGCAACACTGAAGCTTTCTTT,CASRLDSNTEAFF
TRBV4-2,NA,TRBJ1-2,once,TGTGCCAGCAGCCAAGATTCTCAGGGCTATGGCTACACCTTC,CASSQDSQGYGYTF
TRBV10-3,TRBD1,TRBJ1-3,NA,TGTGCCATCAGTCCAACAGGGGACGGAAACACCATATATTTT,CAISPTGDGNTIYF
TRBV5-1,TRBD2,TRBJ2-3,NA,TGCGCCAGCAGCTTGGGACTAGCGGGGGCGCCCCAGACAGATACGCAGTATTTT,CASSLGLAGAPQTDTQYF
TRBV7-2,NA,TRBJ1-1,NA,TGTGCCAGCAGCCCTCCCTTTCCCACTGAAGCTTTCTTT,CASSPPFPTEAFF
TRBV6-1,TRBD1,TRBJ1-3,NA,TGTGCCAGCAGAGGGACAGGGTATGGTGGAAACACCATATATTTT,CASRGTGYGGNTIYF
TRBV5-1,NA,TRBJ1-1,NA,TGCGCCAGCAGCTTCACAGGGAACACTGAAGCTTTCTTT,CASSFTGNTEAFF
TRBV7-9,TRBD1,TRBJ1-1,NA,TGTGCCAGCAGCTTAGTAGGGGGCGAAGCTTTCTTT,CASSLVGGEAFF
TRBV28,NA,TRBJ1-2,NA,TGTGCCAGCGGACATTCTGGGGGCTACACCTTC,CASGHSGGYTF
TRBV6-6,NA,TRBJ1-1,NA,TGTGCCAGCAGTTACTCGACGAGGTTGGCGGACACTGAAGCTTTCTTT,CASSYSTRLADTEAFF
TRBV2,NA,TRBJ1-3,NA,TGTGCCAGCAGTGAAACTCTTTCCGATAGCACCATATATTTT,CASSETLSDSTIYF
TRBV11-2,TRBD1,TRBJ2-2,NA,TGTGCCAGCAGCTTGTTACAGGGGGACACCGGGGAGCTGTTTTTT,CASSLLQGDTGELFF
TRBV19,TRBD1,TRBJ1-1,NA,TGTGCCAGTAGTACACGACAGGGGATAAACACTGAAGCTTTCTTT,CASSTRQGINTEAFF
TRBV19,TRBD2,TRBJ2-4,NA,TGTGCCAGTAGTATGAAACTAGCGGGAGGTGACATTCAGTACTTC,CASSMKLAGGDIQYF
TRBV5-1,NA,TRBJ2-6,NA,TGCGCCAGCAGCTCCGACCTTGGACAGACAGTATCTGGGGCCAACGTCCTGACTTTC,CASSSDLGQTVSGANVLTF
TRBV27,NA,TRBJ2-7,NA,TGTGCCAGCAGTTTATTGGCCCAGGGGCGGCCCTTAACCTACGAGCAGTACTTC,CASSLLAQGRPLTYEQYF
TRBV7-9,NA,TRBJ1-1,NA,TGTGCCAGCAGGCCCCGGGGGGCAGCTTTCTTT,CASRPRGAAFF
TRBV6-1,TRBD2,TRBJ2-5,NA,TGTGCCAGCAGTGCAGGAACTCTGGGACTAGCGGGAGGAGAGACCCAGTACTTC,CASSAGTLGLAGGETQYF
TRBV27,NA,TRBJ1-2,NA,TGTGCCAGCAGTTTACTCGGGGATATTTACACCTTC,CASSLLGDIYTF
TRBV30,NA,TRBJ2-7,NA,TGTGCCTGGTCCAGGGGTAACGAGCAGTACTTC,CAWSRGNEQYF
TRBV11-3,TRBD2,TRBJ2-1,NA,TGTGCCAGCAGCCCCTATAGCGGGGGGCCATACAATGAGCAGTTCTTC,CASSPYSGGPYNEQFF
TRBV10-3,NA,TRBJ1-1,NA,TGTGCCATCAGTGAGTCAGGGGTTGAAGCTTTCTTT,CAISESGVEAFF
TRBV7-9,NA,TRBJ1-1,NA,TGTGCCAGCAGCTTAGTCGGGGGTAACGAAGCTTTCTTT,CASSLVGGNEAFF
TRBV6-5,NA,TRBJ1-3,NA,TGTGCCAGCAGTCCGGACATCGGCTGGGGAAACACCATATATTTT,CASSPDIGWGNTIYF
TRBV4-3,NA,TRBJ1-2,NA,TGCGCCAGCAGCCAAGGGCGGGGGGCCTATGGCTACACCTTC,CASSQGRGAYGYTF
TRBV28,NA,TRBJ1-2,NA,TGTGCCAGCAGTCCACTTCCCCAGGGAGGCTACACCTTC,CASSPLPQGGYTF